The T cell receptor beta chain under discussion was sequenced for a study of T cells in Graves' hyperthyroidism and ophthalmopathy. Amplified TCR beta CDR3 regions derived from RNA transcripts. Using the HTBI primer set, a first-round RT-PCR was run on the TCR CDR3. MiXCR was run by TCRdb on the multiplex PCR reads, yielding one entry per CDR3 protein. Of roughly 700,000 distinct CDR3 sequences listed, 30% to 40% are singletons. V gave up 2 bases and J gave up 10 bases; unmatched junction bases: 8. The CDR3 sequence is 13 residues long. CDR1 is DFQATT, CDR2 SNEGSKA, per germline (reference sequence). The rearrangement links TRBV20-1 to TRBJ2-1, with TRBD1 matching over 7 bases. Sequences were obtained from blood. This TCR was recovered from a woman in her 40s with Graves' hyperthyroidism. The CDR3 protein is CSARRTGSGEQFF. The CDR3, as DNA: TGCAGTGCTAGAAGGACAGGCTCGGGGGAGCAGTTCTTC.